Given below is one TCR beta chain in context. The CDR3 length is 16 residues. CDR1 is SNHLY, CDR2 FYNNEI, per germline. Between the trimmed V and J ends, which lost 0 bases and 8 bases, there was a span of 16 bases. Original analysis: Estimation of nucleated cell counts relied on the amplification of reference gene primers. Data came from immunoSEQ multiplex PCR; TCRdb stores just in-frame clones and leaves some out. The DNA gave D and trimming, while V, J and clone size come from that table. This table has 380,000 or so clones, 88% appearing once. The data were obtained in a study of blood T cell repertoires in COVID-19. The overall study: The study drew acute and convalescent COVID-19 samples from the United States, Italy and Spain.

This sequence was found in a woman younger than 45 with acute COVID-19. The sequenced material came from PBMCs or T cells enriched from blood (not recorded which). The chain combines TRBV2 with TRBJ1-4; weak D call: TRBD1 (5 bases). The CDR3 loop is CASSEAPTEVGEKLFF. CDR3 coding DNA: TGTGCCAGCAGTGAAGCGCCGACAGAAGTAGGAGAAAAACTGTTTTTT. Combining the CDR3 with reference TRBV2 and TRBJ1-4 gives the whole variable domain EPEVTQTPSHQVTQMGQEVILRCVPISNHLYFYWYRQILGQKVEFLVSFYNNEISEKSEIFDDQFSVERPDGSNFTLKIRSTKLEDSAMYFCASSEAPTEVGEKLFFGSGTQLSVL.